Shown below are 3 T cell receptor beta chains from a single sample sequenced in a study of blood T cell repertoires in COVID-19. Some clones are missing from TCRdb's copy, which holds only in-frame ones; the method was immunoSEQ multiplex PCR. The repertoire holds 90,000 to 120,000 clones, around 90% seen once, with 5.7% in the top ten. The sequenced material came from peripheral blood. The receptors shown here come from a man in his 70s with acute or convalescent COVID-19.

Details on this clone: The sample contains more than one DNA sequence encoding this CDR3. J is TRBJ2-1 and V is TRBV5-1; TRBD1 aligns across 8 bases. The germline V gene encodes CDR1 SGHRS and CDR2 YFSETQ. V was clipped by 0 bases and J by 4 bases; unmatched bases: 3. The CDR3 covers 15 residues. The CDR3 DNA follows: TGCGCCAGCAGCTTGGCAGGGGGCGAATACAATGAGCAGTTCTTC. It yields the protein CASSLAGGEYNEQFF.

The V gene is TRBV28, the J gene TRBJ1-1; no firm D call. The CDR3 covers 14 residues. V lost 6 bases and J lost 4, with 15 bases in between. Germline CDR1 is MDHEN and CDR2 is SYDVKM. CDR3 region: CASRPPLPGTEAFF. The CDR3 nucleotides read TGTGCCAGCAGACCCCCTCTCCCGGGCACTGAAGCTTTCTTT. The complete variable domain, with remaining parts taken from reference TRBV28 and TRBJ1-1, reads DVKVTQSSRYLVKRTGEKVFLECVQDMDHENMFWYRQDPGLGLRLIYFSYDVKMKEKGDIPEGYSVSREKKERFSLILESASTNQTSMYLCASRPPLPGTEAFFGQGTRLTVV.

J is TRBJ1-5 and V is TRBV6-5, with D maybe TRBD1 (5 bases). Per germline, CDR1 MNHEY and CDR2 SVGAGI. With 0 bases removed from V and 9 bases from J, the gap between germline ends came to 15 bases. This CDR3 is built from 15 residues. CDR3 bases: TGTGCCAGCAGTTACTCGTTGGAGGGGATGTCGCCCCAGCATTTT. As protein: CASSYSLEGMSPQHF.